The subject of this entry is one T cell receptor (beta chain). The target of this receptor is not known. No much larger clone exists at a distance of one base, and base qualities are not known. This entry is derived from a study of long-term antiretroviral therapy in people with HIV (dated by TCRdb to between 2022 and 2023). Context from the whole study: The earliest samples were collected roughly a decade before the 2015 WHO recommendation for immediate ART, at a time when ART was usually postponed until CD4 counts fell. A retrospective serial study tested whether changes in peripheral blood TRB repertoire composition and diversity were associated with ART initiation and durable HIV suppression. A total of some 210 cryopreserved PBMC samples were contributed to the cohort by 30 adults with confirmed HIV infection, with samples collected serially over a mean of about 6 years (range 1-12). Of the approximately 28 participants with HIV, some 12 were female. No cross-contamination during QIAcube processing was shown when test extractions of a monoclonal T-cell line were performed alongside about 30 polyclonal samples. What the study reported, not specific to this receptor: Unsorted PBMC were profiled instead of sorted CD4+ and CD8+ T cells because pre-ART samples had limited cell numbers. Starting ART was linked to a significant rise in TRB diversity, yet even with long-term ART the diversity remained significantly lower than in transplant donor controls. Narrower CDR3 length ranges were observed in HIV repertoires than in controls, and an antigen-experienced repertoire with only a slight naive shift after ART was suggested by the network structure. At every time point, the repertoire was dominated by expanded TRB clones first identified before ART initiation, although this dominance fluctuated and, in many PLHIV, declined after ART. Inferences about post-ART repertoire changes were limited because no data were available on ART adherence, viral resistance or therapy changes. Because PBMC availability was limited, only the TCR beta chain was sequenced, with no alpha chain pairing. The samples span the years 2004 to 2017, and the ART regimens used may be less effective than current regimens.

Reading from cysteine to phenylalanine, the CDR3 counts 18 amino acids. The retained sequence is limited to the CDR3, 54 bases, with the frame set at the first base. At the junction V is shortened by 2 bases and J by 7 bases; bases outside the gene matches: 17. Sequencing of the TRB variable region was done with the immunoSEQ hsTCRB v3.0 assay at survey level resolution. The targeted TRB sequencing depth was about 40,000-55,000 T-cell genomes per sample. TRB libraries were pooled and sequenced on an Illumina MiSeq using a v3 150-cycle kit. The authors' analysis ran thus. Repertoire analysis ran in R within a reproducible Nextflow workflow covering QC, data transformation and analysis. LymphoSeq2, an R package for AIRR-Seq data exploration, was used to implement custom analyses. After excluding a handful of samples that yielded fewer than 5000 total TRB sequences, approximately 180 HIV repertoires remained for analysis. Among the roughly 200 retained HIV repertoires, some 59 were collected before ART initiation and roughly 130 after ART initiation. Each repertoire was downsampled to 5000 TRB nucleotide sequences, and summary statistics were averaged across 100 downsampling iterations. TRB sequences were retained for analysis only if CDR3 regions of at least seven amino acids were present. Two measures captured diversity: a Shannon entropy-derived clonality score and the Gini coefficient. In the repertoire networks, any two of the top 5000 CDR3 amino acid sequences were linked whenever the two sequences differed by an edit distance of one. For TRB CDR3 amino acid sequences, GLIPH2 was used to predict antigen specificity groups and MHC restriction. Known CMV, EBV, HIV or tissue antigen associations were flagged by matching CDR3 amino acid sequences against VDJdb and McPAS-TCR. Pre-ART, post-ART and control groups were compared with Wilcoxon signed-rank tests and Holm-Bonferroni correction. As stored in TCRdb, this immuneACCESS dataset retains in-frame rearrangements with V and J assigned. A fraction of the clones does not appear; measured against another copy, unresolved V genes explain less than half of the discrepancy, and the remainder lacks a known reason. D and trimming were read from the DNA, whereas the V and J calls and clone size are those reported in that table. The sample data list 20,000 to 30,000 clones, and roughly 86% of these were observed just once. The biggest ten clones account for 3.6% of the sample.

Participants were included only if at least one PBMC sample before ART initiation and at least two post-ART samples were available. Treatment was received in the United States of America by all participants with HIV. Before DNA extraction, cryopreserved samples containing roughly 0.85-11 million PBMC were thawed and washed. At the time of the earliest PBMC sample, participants with HIV were aged between roughly 23 and 60 years. PBMC samples were contributed by each participant from 1-4 timepoints before ART initiation and 2-8 timepoints after ART initiation, with a median of 7 samples. For every participant, serial HIV viral load, CD4+ T-cell count, ART history and demographic data were obtained. Genomic DNA was extracted from unsorted PBMC with a Qiagen kit on a QIAcube, processed in batches of 12 samples.

The sequence joins TRBV23-1 to TRBJ2-5; 9 nucleotides in the junction match TRBD2. TRBV23-1 is an open reading frame, and its role is uncertain. The sample was unsorted PBMCs, taken 1.9 years after starting antiretroviral therapy. The sequence was collected from a woman aged 25 to 39 with HIV. The CDR3 corresponds to CASSQPDGIAGAIATQYF. The bases are TGCGCCAGCAGTCAACCCGATGGAATAGCGGGGGCGATCGCGACCCAGTACTTC.